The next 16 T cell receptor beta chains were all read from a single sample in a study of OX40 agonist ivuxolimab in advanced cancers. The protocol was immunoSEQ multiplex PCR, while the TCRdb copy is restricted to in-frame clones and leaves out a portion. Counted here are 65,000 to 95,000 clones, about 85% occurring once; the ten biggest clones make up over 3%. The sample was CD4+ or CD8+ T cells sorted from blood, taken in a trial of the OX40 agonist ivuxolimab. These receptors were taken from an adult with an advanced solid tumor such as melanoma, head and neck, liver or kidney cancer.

The CDR3 loop reads CASSLARVTSNGELFF. The DNA of the CDR3 is TGTGCCAGCAGCTTAGCGAGGGTGACTAGCAACGGGGAGCTGTTTTTT. The V call is TRBV11-2, the J call TRBJ2-2, with TRBD2 matching 7 bases. With V trimmed by 1 base and J by 7 bases, 9 bases remained unmatched. Germline CDR1 SGHAT, CDR2 FQNNGV. This CDR3 comprises 16 residues. The full variable domain, with the rest looked up from reference TRBV11-2 and TRBJ2-2, is EAGVAQSPRYKIIEKRQSVAFWCNPISGHATLYWYQQILGQGPKLLIQFQNNGVVDDSQLPKDRFSAERLKGVDSTLKIQPAKLEDSAVYLCASSLARVTSNGELFFGEGSRLTVL.

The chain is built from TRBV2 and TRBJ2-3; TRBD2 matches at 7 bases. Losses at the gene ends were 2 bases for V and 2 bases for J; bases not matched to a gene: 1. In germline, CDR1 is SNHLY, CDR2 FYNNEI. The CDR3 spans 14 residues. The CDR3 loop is CASSELAVTDTQYF. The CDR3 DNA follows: TGTGCCAGCAGTGAACTAGCGGTCACAGATACGCAGTATTTT.

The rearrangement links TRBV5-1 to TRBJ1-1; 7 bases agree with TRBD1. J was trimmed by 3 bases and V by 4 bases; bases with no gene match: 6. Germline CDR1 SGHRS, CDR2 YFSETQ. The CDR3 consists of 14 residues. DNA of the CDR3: TGCGCCAGCAGCGAAGGGGGCGGGGACACTGAAGCTTTCTTT. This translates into CASSEGGGDTEAFF.

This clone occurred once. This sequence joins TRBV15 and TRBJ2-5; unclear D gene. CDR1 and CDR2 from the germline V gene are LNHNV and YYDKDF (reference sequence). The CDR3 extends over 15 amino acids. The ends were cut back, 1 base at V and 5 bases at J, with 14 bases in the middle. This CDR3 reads CATSRGIGEFETQYF. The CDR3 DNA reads TGTGCCACCAGCAGAGGGATTGGTGAATTTGAGACCCAGTACTTC.

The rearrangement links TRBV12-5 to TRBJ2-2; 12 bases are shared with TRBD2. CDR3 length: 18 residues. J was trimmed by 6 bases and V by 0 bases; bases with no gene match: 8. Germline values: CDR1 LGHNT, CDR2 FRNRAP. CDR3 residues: CASGLVRIGLAGSGELFF. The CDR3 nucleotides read TGTGCTAGTGGTTTGGTAAGAATCGGACTAGCGGGATCCGGGGAGCTGTTTTTT.

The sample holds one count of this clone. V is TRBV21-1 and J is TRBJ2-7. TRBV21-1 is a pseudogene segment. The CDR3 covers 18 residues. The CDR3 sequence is CASSPRDGGQPPSYEQYF. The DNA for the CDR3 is TGTGCCAGCAGCCCTCGAGATGGGGGGCAACCTCCCTCCTACGAGCAGTACTTC.

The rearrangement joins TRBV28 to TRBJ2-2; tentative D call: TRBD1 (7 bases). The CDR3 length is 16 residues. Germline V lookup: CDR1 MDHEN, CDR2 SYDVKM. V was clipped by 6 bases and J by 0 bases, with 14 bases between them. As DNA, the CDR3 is TGTGCCAGCAGACGCGGGACAGAGGCGAACACCGGGGAGCTGTTTTTT. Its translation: CASRRGTEANTGELFF.

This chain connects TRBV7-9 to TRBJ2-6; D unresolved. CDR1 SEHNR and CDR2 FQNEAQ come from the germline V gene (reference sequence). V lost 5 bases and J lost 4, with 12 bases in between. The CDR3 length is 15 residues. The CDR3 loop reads CASSPPDLGANVLTF. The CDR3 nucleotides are TGTGCCAGCAGCCCGCCGGACCTAGGGGCCAACGTCCTGACTTTC.

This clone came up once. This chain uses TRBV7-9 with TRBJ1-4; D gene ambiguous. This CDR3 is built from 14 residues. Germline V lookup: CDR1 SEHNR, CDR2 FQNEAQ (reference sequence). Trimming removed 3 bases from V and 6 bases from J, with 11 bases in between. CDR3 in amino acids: CASSLRVGDEKLFF. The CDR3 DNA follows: TGTGCCAGCAGCTTGAGGGTTGGGGATGAAAAACTGTTTTTT.

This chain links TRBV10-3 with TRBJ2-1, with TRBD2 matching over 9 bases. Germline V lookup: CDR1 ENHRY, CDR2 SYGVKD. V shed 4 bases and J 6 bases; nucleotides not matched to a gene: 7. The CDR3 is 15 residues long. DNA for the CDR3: TGTGCCATCAGTGGAGCGGGAGGTATGTTCAATGAGCAGTTCTTC. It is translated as CAISGAGGMFNEQFF.

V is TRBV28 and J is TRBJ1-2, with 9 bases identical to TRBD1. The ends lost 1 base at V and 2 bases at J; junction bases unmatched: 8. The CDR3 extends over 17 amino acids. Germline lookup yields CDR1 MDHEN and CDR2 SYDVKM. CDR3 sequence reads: CASSLYVAGQGNYGYTF. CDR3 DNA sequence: TGTGCCAGCAGTTTATATGTCGCGGGACAGGGCAACTATGGCTACACCTTC.

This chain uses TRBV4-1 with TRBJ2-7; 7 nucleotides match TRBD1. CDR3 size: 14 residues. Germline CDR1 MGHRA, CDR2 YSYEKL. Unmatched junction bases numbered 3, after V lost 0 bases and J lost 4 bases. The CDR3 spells CASSQENRGYEQYF. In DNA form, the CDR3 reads TGCGCCAGCAGCCAAGAGAACAGGGGTTACGAGCAGTACTTC.

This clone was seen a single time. In DNA, the CDR3 is TGCGCCAGCAGCGTGGACAGCTACTATGGCTACACCTTC. It yields the protein CASSVDSYYGYTF. This chain connects TRBV5-1 to TRBJ1-2, with a possible D match to TRBD1 (6 bases). This CDR3 is 13 amino acids long. Germline CDR1 is SGHRS and CDR2 is YFSETQ. Trimming took off 4 bases at V and 3 bases at J, with 10 bases between the two ends.

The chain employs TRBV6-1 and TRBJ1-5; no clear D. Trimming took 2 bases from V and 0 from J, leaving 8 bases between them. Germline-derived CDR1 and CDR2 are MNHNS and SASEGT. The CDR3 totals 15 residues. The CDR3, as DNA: TGTGCCAGCAGTGAATCCGGGAATAGCAATCAGCCCCAGCATTTT. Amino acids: CASSESGNSNQPQHF.

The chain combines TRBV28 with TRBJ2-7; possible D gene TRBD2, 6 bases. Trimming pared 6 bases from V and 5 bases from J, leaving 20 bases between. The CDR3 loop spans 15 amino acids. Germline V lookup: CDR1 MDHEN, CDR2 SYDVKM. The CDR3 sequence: CASSEGRSVGNEQYF. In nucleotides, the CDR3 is TGTGCCAGCAGCGAGGGGAGGAGTGTGGGGAACGAGCAGTACTTC.

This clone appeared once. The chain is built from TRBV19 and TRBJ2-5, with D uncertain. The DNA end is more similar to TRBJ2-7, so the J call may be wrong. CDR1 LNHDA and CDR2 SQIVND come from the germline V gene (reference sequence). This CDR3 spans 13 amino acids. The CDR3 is CASSIKGRSEQYF. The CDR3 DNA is TGTGCCAGTAGTATAAAGGGCCGGAGCGAGCAGTACTTC.